The 26 T cell receptor beta chains given below trace back to one sample, sequenced in a study of kidney transplant recipient with SARS-CoV-2 infection (dated by TCRdb to the early 2020s). Instrument on record: Illumina MiSeq. Using fastp trimming at Q25 and MiXCR clonotype assembly, TCRdb reanalyzed the public sequencing data and kept in-frame beta chains. Identical CDR3 protein sequences are pooled into one entry, listed with their most common genes and DNA. This sample comprises fewer than 250,000 distinct CDR3 sequences, more than 25% of them detected only once. Jointly, the top ten make up nearly 7.5% of the sample. The sample's time point label is to be understood as: pre-pandemic baseline sample and day 111 after first positive SARS-CoV-2 test. Source: a blood sample, taken at baseline and between days 110 and 120 from a kidney transplant recipient. The source of these receptors is a young adult male patient who had COVID-19 and was a kidney transplant recipient. After a transplant, some of the T cells may come from the graft donor.

This clonotype was counted ten times or more. V usage is TRBV6-6 and J usage is TRBJ1-4; 7 bases line up with TRBD1. The CDR3 runs 14 residues. V was pared by 2 bases and J by 4 bases, with 1 base of the junction left unmatched. Germline V gene data show CDR1 as MNHNY and CDR2 as SVGAGI (reference sequence). CDR3 bases: TGTGCCAGCAGTTACCGGGACAGTAATGAAAAACTGTTTTTT. It is translated as CASSYRDSNEKLFF.

In this sample, this clonotype turned up once. A much larger clonotype is one base distant, so this may be a read error. The chain combines TRBV7-8 with TRBJ1-2, with D possibly being TRBD1 (6 bases). V was cut by 5 bases and J by 0 bases, with 16 bases left in between. The germline V gene encodes CDR1 SGHVS and CDR2 FQNEAQ. The CDR3 extends over 16 amino acids. The CDR3: CASSIYPGEANYGYTF. The DNA for the CDR3 is TGTGCCAGCAGCATTTACCCAGGGGAGGCTAACTATGGCTACACCTTC.

Ten or more counts support this clonotype. The V gene is TRBV12-5, the J gene TRBJ1-2; weak D call: TRBD1 (5 bases). CDR3 length: 17 residues. Germline V lookup: CDR1 LGHNT, CDR2 FRNRAP. V was pared by 5 bases and J by 4 bases, with 23 bases between. CDR3 nucleotide sequence: TGTGCTAGTGGTGTCTTGGGTTTGCAGGGAAAGACCTATGGCTACACCTTC. This encodes CASGVLGLQGKTYGYTF.

This clonotype showed up many times. CDR3: CASSSGLDYEQYF. The CDR3 bases are TGTGCCAGCAGTTCTGGACTAGACTACGAGCAGTACTTC. This chain links TRBV7-6 with TRBJ2-5; the match to TRBD2 covers 7 bases. The closer fit of TRBJ2-7 to the DNA end suggests the J call may be wrong. CDR1 SGHVS and CDR2 FNYEAQ come from the germline V gene. The CDR3 sequence is 13 residues long.

The chain has TRBV7-9 and TRBJ2-5, with TRBD1 matching over 7 bases. The CDR3 is made up of 14 amino acids. With 5 bases clipped from V and 3 bases from J, the junction kept 6 bases outside the gene matches. The V gene's germline CDR1 is SEHNR and CDR2 FQNEAQ (reference sequence). Here the CDR3 reads CASSDRTGEETQYF. Written as DNA, the CDR3 is TGTGCCAGCAGCGACCGGACAGGAGAAGAGACCCAGTACTTC.

To note about this clonotype: Possible read error: a much larger clone is one base away. CDR3 in DNA: TGTGCCAGCAGCCGATACCTGGGCACGAACACTGAAGCTTTCTTT. Protein product: CASSRYLGTNTEAFF. The chain links TRBV16 to TRBJ1-1; D not resolved. The CDR3 has 15 amino acids. Germline V gene sequence: CDR1 KGHSY, CDR2 FQNENV. The ends were cut back, 4 bases at V and 1 base at J, with 13 bases in the middle.

Note on this clonotype: One end of the junction does not line up with germline, which may come from a read error. This chain connects TRBV6-8 to TRBJ2-1; 8 positions match TRBD1. The DNA end is a closer match to TRBJ2-7, so the J assignment may be wrong. Germline V lookup: CDR1 MNHGY, CDR2 SAAAGT. The CDR3 covers 13 residues. The CDR3 loop reads CACSRDRSYEQYF. In nucleotides, the CDR3 is TGTGCCTGCAGCCGGGACAGGTCCTACGAGCAGTACTTC.

Points on this clonotype: It may be a read error: a sequence one base away is much more abundant. J is TRBJ1-2 and V is TRBV3-1; D is uncertain. This CDR3 is built from 17 residues. Germline CDR1 reads LGHDT; CDR2 reads YNNKEL (reference sequence). The V end was cut by 8 bases, the J end by 4 bases, with 26 bases between. The CDR3 DNA sequence: TGTGCCAGCGGCTATGAAGTCACCCTTCGAAAGACCTATGGCTACACCTTC. Residues: CASGYEVTLRKTYGYTF.

There are many counts of this clonotype. The V and J genes are TRBV24-1 and TRBJ2-2, with D perhaps matching TRBD2 (6 bases). This CDR3 is 16 amino acids long. Germline CDR1 is KGHDR and CDR2 is SFDVKD. Trimming shortened V by 1 base and J by 1 base, and 9 bases separated the two germline ends. CDR3 DNA sequence: TGTGCCACCAGTGATTTCGGGACTTTGAACACCGGGGAGCTGTTTTTT. Translated, it gives CATSDFGTLNTGELFF.

The count of this clonotype is one. This may be a read error: a much more frequent sequence differs by one nucleotide. The rearrangement links TRBV7-9 to TRBJ1-2; no firm D call. V gave up 4 bases and J gave up 4 bases, with 22 bases separating them. The CDR3 runs to 17 residues. CDR1 and CDR2 from the germline V gene are SEHNR and FQNEAQ (reference sequence). The DNA of the CDR3 is TGTGCCAGCAGCTACGCGGCATACCGTGGAAAGACCTATGGCTACACCTTC. Protein sequence: CASSYAAYRGKTYGYTF.

With regard to this clonotype: A read error may be the cause here, since a much bigger clone is one base away. CDR3 bases: TGTGCCAGCAGCACAGTGGGTCCCATTTCTTTCTCTGAGGCCCAGTACTTC. Translated: CASSTVGPISFSEAQYF. The chain uses TRBV3-1 and TRBJ2-7; D is uncertain. Trimming pared 5 bases from V and 10 bases from J, leaving 30 bases between. Germline-derived CDR1 and CDR2 are LGHDT and YNNKEL (reference sequence). CDR3 size: 17 residues.

Of note for this clonotype: A much larger clone differs by one base, so this may be a read error. The rearrangement uses TRBV29-1 and TRBJ2-7, with D perhaps TRBD1 (6 bases). The CDR3 has 12 residues. The germline CDR1 and CDR2 sequences are SQVTM and ANQGSEA. CDR3: CGAIRGSYEQYF. The CDR3 DNA reads TGCGGCGCCATCAGGGGATCCTACGAGCAGTACTTC.

This clonotype was seen a few times. The V and J genes are TRBV3-1 and TRBJ1-2; no firm D call. Germline V lookup: CDR1 LGHDT, CDR2 YNNKEL (reference sequence). V was cut by 5 bases and J by 4 bases, with 23 bases left in between. The CDR3 has 17 residues. The CDR3 DNA reads as TGTGCCAGCAGCATCGTTGCCACCCTTCGAAAGACCTATGGCTACACCTTC. It yields the protein CASSIVATLRKTYGYTF. Full variable domain (remainder filled in from reference TRBV3-1 and TRBJ1-2): DTAVSQTPKYLVTQMGNDKSIKCEQNLGHDTMYWYKQDSKKFLKIMFSYNNKELIINETVPNRFSPKSPDKAHLNLHINSLELGDSAVYFCASSIVATLRKTYGYTFGSGTRLTVV.

Many counts were recorded for this clonotype. This chain uses TRBV11-2 with TRBJ2-3; TRBD2 matches at 7 bases. CDR1 is SGHAT, CDR2 FQNNGV, per germline. Trimming at V came to 3 bases and at J to 1 base, leaving 1 base not matched to a gene. The CDR3 sequence is 14 residues long. CDR3 protein: CASSFLAGTDTQYF. In DNA form, the CDR3 reads TGTGCCAGCAGCTTCCTAGCGGGCACAGATACGCAGTATTTT.

At least ten counts were recorded for this clonotype. V and J are TRBV5-4 and TRBJ2-7; no clear D. Germline assignment: CDR1 SGHNT and CDR2 YYREEE (reference sequence). This CDR3 has 14 residues. Trimming pared 0 bases from V and 1 base from J, leaving 8 bases between. The CDR3 region has the DNA TGTGCCAGCAGCTTGGGTGGCTTTTCCTACGAGCAGTACTTC. Amino acids: CASSLGGFSYEQYF.

Notes on this clonotype: It may be a read error: a sequence one base away is much more abundant. V is TRBV7-3 and J is TRBJ1-2, with TRBD1 matching 10 bases. The CDR3 length is 15 residues. Germline V gene lookup returns CDR1 SGHTA and CDR2 FQGTGA. J gave up 8 bases and V 5 bases, and 11 bases lay outside the gene matches. CDR3 sequence: CASSPRGGQGNGYTF. CDR3 coding DNA: TGTGCCAGCAGCCCCCGAGGGGGACAGGGGAACGGCTACACCTTC.

This clonotype was picked up many times. The genes are TRBV30 and TRBJ2-4; D unresolved. The germline V gene encodes CDR1 GTSNPN and CDR2 SVGIG (reference sequence). There are 17 residues in the CDR3. The V and J ends lost 2 bases and 1 base respectively, with 18 bases between them. CDR3 sequence: CAWSRNTIRMAKNIQYF. The CDR3 DNA follows: TGTGCCTGGAGTAGGAATACGATAAGGATGGCCAAAAACATTCAGTACTTC.

About this clonotype: Being one base from a much bigger clone, this may be a read error. The CDR3 DNA sequence: TGTGCCAGTAGTATGATTAGCGGGGCGAGCGAGCAGTACTTC. Its protein product is CASSMISGASEQYF. The gene calls are TRBV19 and TRBJ2-7, with 8 bases that match TRBD2. This CDR3 is 14 amino acids long. V lost 3 bases to trimming and J lost 6 bases; unmatched junction nucleotides: 7. CDR1 and CDR2 from the germline V gene are LNHDA and SQIVND (reference sequence).

This clonotype occurred many times. The chain is built from TRBV19 and TRBJ1-2; no definite D call. Germline CDR1 is LNHDA and CDR2 is SQIVND (reference sequence). CDR3 length: 13 residues. Trimming removed 4 bases from V and 5 bases from J, with 11 bases in between. The CDR3 coding sequence is TGTGCCAGTAGTAGTTTCACGCAGTATGGCTACACCTTC. Translated: CASSSFTQYGYTF.

This clonotype was found many times. The rearrangement uses TRBV21-1 and TRBJ2-3. TRBV21-1 is described as a pseudogene. This CDR3 has 17 amino acids. The CDR3 DNA reads TGTGCCAGCAGAAGTGCGGTAGCTACAGTCATGCAAGATACGCAGTATTTT. It codes for CASRSAVATVMQDTQYF.

This clonotype occurred many times. CDR3 DNA sequence: TGTGCCAGCAGCCCAATTTGGGCAGGGGGCCAAAACATTCAGTACTTC. It specifies CASSPIWAGGQNIQYF. V gene TRBV7-6 combines with J gene TRBJ2-4, with 8 bases lining up with TRBD1. The CDR3 has 16 amino acids. The ends lost 5 bases at V and 5 bases at J; junction bases unmatched: 11. Germline lookup yields CDR1 SGHVS and CDR2 FNYEAQ.

This clonotype has at least ten counts. This chain uses TRBV2 with TRBJ2-5; D is possibly TRBD1 or TRBD2 (6 bases each). This CDR3 region has 15 residues. Germline assignment: CDR1 SNHLY and CDR2 FYNNEI. Deletions cut 2 bases from V and 5 bases from J, with 15 bases between. The CDR3 region has the DNA TGTGCCAGCAGTGAACCCCGTGAAGGGGGGGAGACCCAGTACTTC. Its translation is CASSEPREGGETQYF.

Concerning this clonotype itself: With a much larger clone just one base away, this may be a read error. V and J are TRBV27 and TRBJ2-4, with 11 bases fitting TRBD2. The CDR3 runs 15 residues. The germline CDR1 and CDR2 sequences are MNHEY and SMNVEV (reference sequence). The CDR3 is CASSLTSGRQNEQIF. The DNA of the CDR3 is TGTGCCAGCAGTTTAACTAGCGGGAGACAGAATGAGCAGATCTTC.

This clonotype came up many times. The J gene is TRBJ1-4, the V gene TRBV28; D possibly corresponds to TRBD1 (5 bases). Trimming removed 7 bases from V and 0 bases from J, with 15 bases in between. Germline CDR1 MDHEN, CDR2 SYDVKM. This CDR3 is built from 16 residues. CDR3 in DNA: TGTGCCAGCACCCCCCCGGGGGGGACAACTAATGAAAAACTGTTTTTT. It is translated as CASTPPGGTTNEKLFF.

Note on this clonotype: A clone one base away is much larger, so this may be a read error. The chain employs TRBV29-1 and TRBJ2-7, with D possibly TRBD1 on 6 matching bases. Germline CDR1 and CDR2: SQVTM and ANQGSEA. The CDR3 is 12 amino acids. The CDR3 DNA reads as TGCAGCGTAACTGACAGGACCTACGGGCAGTACTTC. Encoded protein: CSVTDRTYGQYF.

Turning to this clonotype: This clone may be a read error of a much larger clone one base away. The chain links TRBV20-1 to TRBJ2-2; tentatively, D is TRBD1 or TRBD2 (6 bases each). The CDR3 runs to 15 residues. Germline CDR1 is DFQATT and CDR2 is SNEGSKA (reference sequence). DNA of the CDR3: TGCAATGCTAGAGAAGGGGGGCTGAACACCGGGGAGCTGTTTTTT. Translation gives CNAREGGLNTGELFF.